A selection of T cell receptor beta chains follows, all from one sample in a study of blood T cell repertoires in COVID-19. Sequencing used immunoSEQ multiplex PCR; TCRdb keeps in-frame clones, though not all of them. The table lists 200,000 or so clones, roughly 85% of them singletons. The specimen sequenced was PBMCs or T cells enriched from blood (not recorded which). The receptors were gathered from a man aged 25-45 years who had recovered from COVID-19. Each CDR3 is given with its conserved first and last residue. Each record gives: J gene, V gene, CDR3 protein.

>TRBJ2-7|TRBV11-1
CASTKTGVYYEQYF
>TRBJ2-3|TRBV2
CASSARGLYTDTQYF
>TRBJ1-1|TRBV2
CASAPRGNTEAFF
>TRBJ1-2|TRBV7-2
CASSPLGQPGAGYTF
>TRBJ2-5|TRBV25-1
CASRRTGAETQYF
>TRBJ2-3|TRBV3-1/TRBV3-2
CASSLDSSTDTQYF
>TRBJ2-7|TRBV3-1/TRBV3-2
CASSHTAYSYEQYF
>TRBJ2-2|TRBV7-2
CASSLDSRAGELFF
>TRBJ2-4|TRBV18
CASSPEGVAKNIQYF
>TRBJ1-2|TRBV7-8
CASSLGGQGRYGYTF
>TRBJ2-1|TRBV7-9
CASSLDRLAGAYNEQFF
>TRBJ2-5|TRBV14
CASSRWRDGLQETQYF
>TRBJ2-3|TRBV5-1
CASSLAEGGRTDTQYF